The source of this TCR beta chain is a study of the immune and genomic landscape of osteosarcoma. Looking at the study overall: Median age at diagnosis was approximately 27 years, range roughly 5-85. Localized disease at presentation in 77%; more than 55% were male. The study's findings and limits: About five cases had a single hyperexpanded clone dominating the repertoire, all with fewer than 100 T-cell clonotypes. No matched normal tissue; external skin and blood data served as benchmarks.

Clones were sequenced by immunoSEQ multiplex PCR, and TCRdb holds only the in-frame ones, with some missing. The sample lists under 11,000 clones; 70% to 80% were seen once. In germline, CDR1 is SGHTA, CDR2 FQGTGA. With 3 bases removed from V and 4 bases from J, the gap between germline ends came to 7 bases. The CDR3 has 13 residues. Primary, local recurrence and metastasis osteosarcoma tumors were taken after treatment from poor-prognosis patients. As concerns this clone: What it binds is unknown.

The chain carries TRBV7-3 and TRBJ2-1; no clear D gene. Sample: osteosarcoma tumor tissue from the lung. This clonotype was obtained from a human donor with osteosarcoma. The CDR3 DNA reads as TGTGCCAGCAGCTTTGGGCGGTACAATGAGCAGTTCTTC. Amino acids: CASSFGRYNEQFF. Variable domain in full (rest from reference TRBV7-3 and TRBJ2-1): GAGVSQTPSNKVTEKGKYVELRCDPISGHTALYWYRQSLGQGPEFLIYFQGTGAADDSGLPNDRFFAVRPEGSVSTLKIQRTERGDSAVYLCASSFGRYNEQFFGPGTRLTVL.